Each of the 2 T cell receptor beta chains below was sequenced from the same sample in a study of T cells in Graves' hyperthyroidism and ophthalmopathy (dated by TCRdb to about 2019). The method behind the library was multiplex PCR. Sequenced on an Illumina HiSeq 2000. TCR beta CDR3 regions were amplified from RNA transcripts. For the first round of RT-PCR on the TCR CDR3, the HTBI primer set was used together with the Qiagen OneStep RT-PCR kit. TCRdb redid the processing of the public reads, applying fastp at Q25 and MiXCR, and retained in-frame beta chains. Rows are unified per CDR3 protein, each entry keeping the most common DNA and genes. This sample comprises 650,000 to 800,000 distinct CDR3 sequences, just under 45% of them detected only once. The top ten clonotypes cover about 7.7% of the sample. Source material: peripheral blood or thyroid tissue (not recorded which). All receptors derive from an adult man with Graves' disease, either hyperthyroidism or ophthalmopathy (not recorded which).

This chain links TRBV29-1 with TRBJ1-1; tentatively, D is TRBD1 (5 bases). The CDR3 is 10 residues long. V lost 8 bases and J lost 10, with 14 bases in between. The germline gives CDR1 SQVTM, CDR2 ANQGSEA. The CDR3 nucleotides read TGCAGCCCAGACAGCGCGGTAGCTTTCTTT. It encodes CSPDSAVAFF. Looking up the rest from reference TRBV29-1 and TRBJ1-1 gives the full variable domain: SAVISQKPSRDICQRGTSLTIQCQVDSQVTMMFWYRQQPGQSLTLIATANQGSEATYESGFVIDKFPISRPNLTFSTLTVSNMSPEDSSIYLCSPDSAVAFFGQGTRLTVV.

This clonotype appeared once. The CDR3 coding sequence is TGTGCCAGCGTAGAAGGACGGACAGCACTTAACTATGGCTACACCTTC. It is translated as CASVEGRTALNYGYTF. V and J are TRBV2 and TRBJ1-2; D is possibly TRBD1 (6 bases). The V gene lost 8 bases and the J gene lost 1 base, with 20 bases spanning the gap. Looked up from germline, CDR1 is SNHLY and CDR2 is FYNNEI. The CDR3 sequence is 16 residues long.